A single T cell receptor (beta chain) is shown here with its context. This receptor's antigen is unknown. Base qualities are missing; no much larger clone stands one base away. The data are from a study of blood T cell repertoires in COVID-19 (dated by TCRdb to 2020 to 2021). A note on the overall study: Collaborator samples came from the United States, Italy and Spain and covered acute and convalescent phases of COVID-19. Where HLA class I and class II types were available, the types were taken from metadata supplied by the sample provider, not from assay-based typing. Nearly every sample came with metadata listing a de-identified subject ID, COVID-19 status, age in years and sex. Deeply sampled blood TCRbeta repertoires from subjects exposed to, actively infected with, or recovered from COVID-19 were included in the dataset. Samples were obtained from the ongoing ImmuneRACE study (first 160 participants) and from approximately 1,200 subjects provided by 6 global collaborators. The material from the prospective study consisted of cDNA or gDNA derived from T cells, B-cell-depleted T cells, or PBMCs. The repertoires were made available in a free public database intended to serve as a resource for research on the immune response to SARS-CoV-2.

Another Seattle source contributed samples from volunteer blood donors who had recovered from COVID-19. The collaborating institutions used their own protocols to collect whole blood in K2EDTA tubes. For TCRbeta analysis, collaborators shipped samples in one of three forms: frozen whole blood, isolated PBMCs, or DNA extracted from either of those sample types. V lost 6 bases and J lost 5 bases, and the count of bases not matched to a germline gene is 9. From the cysteine through the phenylalanine, the CDR3 covers 15 amino acids. The DNA shown is the 45-base CDR3, in frame from base 1. In the germline V gene, CDR1 corresponds to MNHEY and CDR2 to SVGEGT. TCRbeta CDR3 regions were amplified from genomic DNA using the immunoSEQ Assay, a bias-controlled multiplex PCR. In the original analysis: The number of nucleated cells in each sample was estimated from the amplification of reference gene primers within the assay. To quantify the absolute abundance of each unique TCRbeta CDR3 rearrangement, sequence reads were collapsed and filtered. For each sample, productive Simpson clonality was calculated by taking the square root of Simpson's diversity index across productive rearrangements. TCRdb's version of the immuneACCESS table is confined to in-frame rearrangements and falls short of the full clone set. An unresolved V gene accounts for under half of the shortfall where checked; the remainder is of unknown origin. The D gene and trimming were derived from the DNA, and the V and J assignments and clone size from that table. The sample profile shows about 250,000 clones; approximately 86% of them were found once. The top ten clones comprise 1.5% to 2% of the sample.

Overall study outcomes, separate from this receptor: The quantity of clinical and demographic metadata differed by source and by participant and was supplied without curation.

The receptor was isolated from a woman aged 55 to 70 who had recovered from COVID-19. Rearrangement joined TRBV6-2 or TRBV6-3 to TRBJ2-2; 7 middle bases align to TRBD1. The sequencing input was peripheral blood. For the CDR3, the sequence is CASSRLTGETGELFF. The bases read TGTGCCAGCAGCCGTCTTACAGGGGAAACCGGGGAGCTGTTTTTT.